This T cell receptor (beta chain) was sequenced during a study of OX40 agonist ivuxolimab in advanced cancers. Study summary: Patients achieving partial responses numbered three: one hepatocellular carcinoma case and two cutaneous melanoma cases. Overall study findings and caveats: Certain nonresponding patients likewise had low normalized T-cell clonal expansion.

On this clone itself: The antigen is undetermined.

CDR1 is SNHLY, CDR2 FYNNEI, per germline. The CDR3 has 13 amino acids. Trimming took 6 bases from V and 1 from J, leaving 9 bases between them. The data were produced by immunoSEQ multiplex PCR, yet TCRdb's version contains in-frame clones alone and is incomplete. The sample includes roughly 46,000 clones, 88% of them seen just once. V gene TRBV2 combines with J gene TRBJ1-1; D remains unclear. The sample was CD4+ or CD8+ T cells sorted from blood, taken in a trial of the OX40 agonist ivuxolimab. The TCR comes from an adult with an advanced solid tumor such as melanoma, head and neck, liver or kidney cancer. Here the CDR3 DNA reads TGTGCCAGCAGGTTTGGACGGAACACTGAAGCTTTCTTT. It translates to CASRFGRNTEAFF. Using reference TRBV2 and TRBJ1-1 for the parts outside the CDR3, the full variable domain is EPEVTQTPSHQVTQMGQEVILRCVPISNHLYFYWYRQILGQKVEFLVSFYNNEISEKSEIFDDQFSVERPDGSNFTLKIRSTKLEDSAMYFCASRFGRNTEAFFGQGTRLTVV.